Below are 25 T cell receptor beta chains sequenced from a single sample in a study of tumor-infiltrating lymphocytes in primary liver carcinoma. Between roughly 17 and 31 mg of unsorted bulk tissue served as the source from which RNA and DNA were co-extracted. A primer in the constant region served to generate TCR beta cDNA from roughly 520 ng of total RNA. Libraries covering TCR beta were generated through three nested multiplex PCR rounds (using a slightly modified ARM-PCR). The first two PCR rounds, around 10 cycles each, used TRBV1-TRBV30 forward primers and a C-beta reverse primer. TCRdb independently ran MiXCR on the multiplex PCR reads; one entry per CDR3 protein. Among about 54,000 distinct CDR3 sequences listed, about 70% were seen once. The sample consisted of liver tumor tissue from sampling region 2. Subset given: tumor region T2, inferior pole. The receptors here all came from a middle-aged man with primary liver carcinoma and hepatitis B virus infection.

This clonotype has just a few counts. At one end, the junction sequence differs from germline, possibly due to a read error. V is TRBV4-1 and J is TRBJ2-2; D is perhaps TRBD1 (7 bases). CDR1 and CDR2 from the germline V gene are MGHRA and YSYEKL. The CDR3 runs to 15 residues. CDR3: CASGQEAGNTGELFF. CDR3 DNA sequence: TGCGCCAGCGGCCAAGAGGCGGGGAACACAGGGGAGCTGTTCTTT.

The chain recombines TRBV29-1 with TRBJ1-2, with D possibly TRBD1 on 6 matching bases. Per germline, CDR1 SQVTM and CDR2 ANQGSEA. The CDR3 length is 15 residues. V was trimmed by 6 bases and J by 4 bases, leaving 21 bases between them. Written as DNA, the CDR3 is TGCAGCGTAGCCGGGATAGGGGGTGCTGCCTATGGCTACACCTTC. Translated, it gives CSVAGIGGAAYGYTF.

As for this clonotype: The junction differs from germline at one of its ends, possibly a read error. V and J are TRBV6-6 and TRBJ1-1; unclear D gene. CDR3 length equals 15 residues. Germline V CDR1 and CDR2: MNHNY, SVGAGI (reference sequence). CDR3 residues: CASSYGSAVNTEALF. CDR3 sequence (DNA): TGTGCCAGCAGTTATGGGTCTGCTGTCAACACTGAAGCTCTCTTT.

Turning to this clonotype: Germline is not matched at one junction end, which may reflect a read error. The chain joins TRBV29-1 to TRBJ2-7; TRBD1 aligns across 8 bases. Germline V gene sequence: CDR1 SQVTM, CDR2 ANQGSEA. This CDR3 contains 16 residues. Here the CDR3 reads CSAEVHQTGVSYEQYF. The DNA for the CDR3 is TGCAGCGCTGAAGTACATCAGACAGGGGTGTCATACGAGCAGTACTTC.

On this clonotype itself: This CDR3 fails to terminate in the conserved phenylalanine or tryptophan, so it likely reflects a read error. The chain uses TRBV30 and TRBJ2-3, with D tentatively TRBD2 (5 bases). Germline lookup yields CDR1 GTSNPN and CDR2 SVGIG (reference sequence). The CDR3 extends over 15 amino acids. CDR3 region: CAWSLRLSSIDTQYS. The CDR3 bases are TGTGCCTGGAGTTTAAGGTTATCTAGCATAGATACGCAGTATTCT.

This clonotype was picked up many times. V is TRBV4-1 and J is TRBJ1-1, with D tentatively TRBD1 (5 bases). V gave up 2 bases and J gave up 8 bases, with 15 bases separating them. Germline CDR1 MGHRA, CDR2 YSYEKL. This CDR3 has 14 amino acids. The CDR3 protein is CASSQITGGAEAFF. DNA for the CDR3: TGCGCCAGCAGCCAAATTACAGGAGGCGCGGAAGCTTTCTTT.

This clonotype was counted a single time. This may come from a read error, since a much larger clone is one base off. The chain uses TRBV9 and TRBJ2-3; D is undetermined. The germline V gene has CDR1 SGDLS and CDR2 YYNGEE. The CDR3 loop spans 15 amino acids. CDR3 amino acids: CASSAAPGSTYTQYF. CDR3 nucleotide sequence: TGTGCCAGCAGCGCCGCCCCCGGTAGCACATATACGCAGTATTTT.

Comments on this clonotype: A much bigger clone sits one base away, suggesting this may be a read error. The missing conserved phenylalanine or tryptophan at the end of this CDR3 makes a read error likely. This rearrangement joins TRBV28 to TRBJ2-7, with 12 bases that match TRBD2. The V and J ends lost 2 bases and 0 bases, in that order; junction bases with no gene match: 5. The CDR3 consists of 17 residues. The germline CDR1 and CDR2 sequences are MDHEN and SYDVKM. In DNA, the CDR3 is TGTGCCAGCAGTTTAAATCTAGCGGGAGGGTCCTCCTACGAGCAGTACTTA. Translated, it gives CASSLNLAGGSSYEQYL.

Of note for this clonotype: Relative to the germline gene, one junction end is altered; a read error may explain this. The chain recombines TRBV4-1 with TRBJ2-2; 8 nucleotides match TRBD1. This CDR3 has 17 amino acids. Germline CDR1 MGHRA, CDR2 YSYEKL. CDR3 in amino acids: CPSSQAPQGVDTGELFF. The CDR3 nucleotides are TGCCCCAGCAGCCAAGCTCCACAGGGGGTCGACACCGGGGAGCTGTTTTTT.

About this clonotype itself: Because it lacks the conserved phenylalanine or tryptophan at the end, this CDR3 is likely a read error. The J gene is TRBJ2-2, the V gene TRBV4-1; tentatively, D is TRBD1 (6 bases). The CDR3 is 16 residues long. Germline lookup yields CDR1 MGHRA and CDR2 YSYEKL. Here the CDR3 reads CASIQEGETVAGELFS. The CDR3 nucleotides are TGCGCCAGCATCCAAGAGGGGGAGACGGTGGCCGGGGAGCTGTTTTCT.

As concerns this clonotype: A much larger clone differs from this one at a single base, so this may be a read error. The chain couples TRBV28 to TRBJ2-2; D remains ambiguous. Germline loops: CDR1 MDHEN, CDR2 SYDVKM. This CDR3 contains 16 residues. Between the trimmed V and J ends, which lost 7 bases and 0 bases, there was a span of 15 bases. This chain's CDR3 is CASNPHGLPNTGELFF. Here the CDR3 DNA reads TGTGCCAGCAATCCACATGGGCTGCCGAACACCGGGGAGCTGTTTTTT.

The V call is TRBV10-3, the J call TRBJ2-2, with a weak D call TRBD1 (6 bases). CDR3 size: 13 residues. Per the germline V gene, CDR1 is ENHRY and CDR2 is SYGVKD. Deletions cut 11 bases from V and 1 base from J, with 11 bases between. Written as DNA, the CDR3 is TGTGCCGTAAACAGGGAGAACACCGGGGAGCTGTTTTTT. It encodes CAVNRENTGELFF.

The chain is built from TRBV29-1 and TRBJ2-3; D is unclear. In germline, CDR1 is SQVTM, CDR2 ANQGSEA. Trimming took off 4 bases at V and 1 base at J, with 12 bases between the two ends. CDR3 length: 14 residues. CDR3 sequence (DNA): TGCAGCGTTGTCGGTGGTTGGGGCACAGATACGCAGTATTTT. This translates into CSVVGGWGTDTQYF.

As for this clonotype: The junction departs from germline at one end; a sequencing error may be responsible. This chain links TRBV29-1 with TRBJ2-5; D may be TRBD1 (5 bases). Looked up from germline, CDR1 is SQVTM and CDR2 is ANQGSEA. This CDR3 is built from 14 residues. The CDR3 here is CSLEDRQGAETQYF. The CDR3 DNA sequence: TGCAGCCTTGAGGATCGGCAAGGGGCGGAGACCCAGTACTTT.

As concerns this clonotype: Just one base apart from a much larger clone, this may be a read error. The V and J genes are TRBV5-1 and TRBJ2-7; the match to TRBD1 covers 8 bases. The CDR3 spans 14 residues. With V trimmed by 5 bases and J by 2 bases, 6 bases remained unmatched. The germline gives CDR1 SGHRS, CDR2 YFSETQ. The CDR3 spells CASSETGVTYEQYF. CDR3 DNA: TGCGCCAGCAGTGAGACAGGGGTTACCTACGAGCAGTACTTC.

For this clonotype: One end of the junction fails to match germline, which may point to a read error. The chain recombines TRBV6-2 or TRBV6-3 with TRBJ2-1; 8 bases are shared with TRBD2. Germline CDR1 and CDR2: MNHEY and SVGEGT. This CDR3 comprises 14 residues. The CDR3 sequence is CATLISGVPNEQLF. CDR3 DNA: TGTGCCACCTTGATTAGCGGGGTTCCTAATGAGCAGCTCTTC.

Comment on this clonotype: With a much larger clone just one base away, this may be a read error. This rearrangement joins TRBV6-5 to TRBJ1-1; weak D call: TRBD1 (5 bases). Trimming shortened V by 7 bases and J by 4 bases, and 28 bases separated the two germline ends. The germline V gene has CDR1 MNHEY and CDR2 SVGAGI. CDR3 size: 18 residues. CDR3 coding DNA: TGTGCCAGCACCCCACACAGGTTGGGGAAGGGGCTGAGCACTGAAGCTTTCTTT. It translates to CASTPHRLGKGLSTEAFF.

This clonotype was recorded many times. This rearrangement joins TRBV19 to TRBJ2-1; TRBD2 matches at 7 bases. The J segment lost 12 bases and the V segment lost 3 bases, leaving 8 bases of the junction unmatched. The V gene's germline CDR1 is LNHDA and CDR2 SQIVND (reference sequence). The CDR3 sequence is 13 residues long. The CDR3 DNA reads TGTGCCAGTAGTATGAGGACTAGTAATCGGCAGTTCTTC. Translation: CASSMRTSNRQFF.

This clonotype was observed a few times. This may be a read error, as it is one base from a much larger clone. The chain links TRBV7-8 to TRBJ2-2, with D maybe TRBD2 (5 bases). The CDR3 has 17 residues. In germline, CDR1 is SGHVS, CDR2 FQNEAQ. CDR3 residues: CASSLKIGRTNTGKLFF. DNA for the CDR3: TGTGCCAGCAGCTTAAAGATAGGGCGGACGAACACCGGGAAGCTGTTTTTT.

About this clonotype itself: At one end, the junction sequence differs from germline, possibly due to a read error. The V call is TRBV5-4, the J call TRBJ2-4, with TRBD2 matching 14 bases. This CDR3 region has 16 residues. Germline values: CDR1 SGHNT, CDR2 YYREEE (reference sequence). As DNA, the CDR3 is TGTGCCAACAGCCCGGGACTAGCGGGAGCCAAAGACATTCAGTACTTC. Its translation is CANSPGLAGAKDIQYF.

This clonotype was recorded only once. The J gene is TRBJ1-6, the V gene TRBV11-2; 9 nucleotides match TRBD1. Germline lookup yields CDR1 SGHAT and CDR2 FQNNGV. This CDR3 is 14 amino acids long. CDR3 in amino acids: CVSILQGANSPLHF. CDR3 DNA: TGTGTAAGCATCCTACAGGGGGCGAATTCACCCCTCCACTTT.

As regards this clonotype: Possible read error: a much larger clone is one base away. The V call is TRBV21-1, the J call TRBJ2-1; the table's D call of TRBD1 was not tested on the DNA. TRBV21-1 is a listed pseudogene. CDR3 length: 14 amino acids. The CDR3 here is CASSTGTGGVVQFF. The CDR3 DNA follows: TGTGCCAGCAGCACCGGGACAGGGGGGGTTGTGCAGTTCTTC.

Worth noting for this clonotype: This could be a read error, since a much larger clone is one nucleotide away. This rearrangement joins TRBV7-9 to TRBJ2-7; D may be TRBD1 (5 bases). Per germline, CDR1 SEHNR and CDR2 FQNEAQ (reference sequence). This CDR3 region has 12 residues. The CDR3 here is CDSSSDRGEQYF. The CDR3 bases are TGTGACAGCAGCTCCGACAGAGGCGAGCAGTACTTC. Drawing the rest from reference TRBV7-9 and TRBJ2-7, the complete variable domain is DTGVSQNPRHKITKRGQNVTFRCDPISEHNRLYWYRQTLGQGPEFLTYFQNEAQLEKSRLLSDRFSAERPKGSFSTLEIQRTEQGDSAMYLCDSSSDRGEQYFGPGTRLTVT.

To note about this clonotype: A much larger clonotype is one base distant, so this may be a read error. The V call is TRBV28, the J call TRBJ1-3; possible D gene TRBD1, 5 bases. The CDR3 is 16 amino acids. Germline CDR1 MDHEN, CDR2 SYDVKM. CDR3: CVSTPLVTAKGNTIYF. The CDR3 DNA sequence: TGTGTCAGCACTCCTCTAGTGACAGCAAAAGGAAACACCATATATTTT.

Of note for this clonotype: Mismatch with germline at one junction end may stem from a read error. The chain carries TRBV11-3 and TRBJ2-3; D ambiguous. Germline CDR1 and CDR2: SGHNT and YENEEA. The CDR3 consists of 13 residues. For the CDR3, the DNA is TGTGCCAGTAGCTGGGGTGATGCAGATATGCAGTATTTT. This gives the protein CASSWGDADMQYF.